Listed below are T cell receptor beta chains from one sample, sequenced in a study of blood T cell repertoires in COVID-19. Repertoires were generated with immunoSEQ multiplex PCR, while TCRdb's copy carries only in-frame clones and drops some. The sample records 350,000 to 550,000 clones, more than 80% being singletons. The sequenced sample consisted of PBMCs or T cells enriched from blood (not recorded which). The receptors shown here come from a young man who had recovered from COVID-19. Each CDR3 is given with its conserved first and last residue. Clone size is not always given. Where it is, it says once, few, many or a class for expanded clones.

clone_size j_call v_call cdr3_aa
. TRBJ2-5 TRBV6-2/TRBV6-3 CASSRIAGETQYF
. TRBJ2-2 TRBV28 CASRLTLRGALSGGELFF
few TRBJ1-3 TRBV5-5 CASSPMGSLSGNTIYF
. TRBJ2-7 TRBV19 CASSIGGKAYEQYF
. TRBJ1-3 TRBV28 CASRGGQMPGNTIYF
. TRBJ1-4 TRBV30 CAWSGRHLEYEKLFF
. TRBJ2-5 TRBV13 CASSLGQGGQETQYF
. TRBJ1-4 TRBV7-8 CASSFGYEREKLFF
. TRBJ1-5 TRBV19 CASRSQGGEPQHF
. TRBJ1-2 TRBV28 CASSLTGAPQSYGYTF
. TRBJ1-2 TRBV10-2 CASSSQGEWGGYTF
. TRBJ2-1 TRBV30 CAWSRPGLAGVIEQFF
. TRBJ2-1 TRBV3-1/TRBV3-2 CAARGLNNEQFF
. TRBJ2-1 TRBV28 CASTPAGVRRNEQFF
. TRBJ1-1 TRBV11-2 CASSFRGKTEAFF
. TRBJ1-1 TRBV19 CASSVDRGIPEAFF
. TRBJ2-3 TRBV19 CASSQPRAGGPGDTQYF
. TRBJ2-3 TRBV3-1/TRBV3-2 CASSRKVAITDTQYF
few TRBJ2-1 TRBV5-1 CASGLEFNEQFF
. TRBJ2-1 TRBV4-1 CASSQDTSGRGVYNEQFF
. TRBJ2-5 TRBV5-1 CASRTTGGEGETQYF
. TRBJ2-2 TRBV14 CASSQRVLAGRMELFF
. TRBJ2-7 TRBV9 CASSVNPSTGEPSYEQYF
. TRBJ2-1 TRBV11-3 CASSLQREVMASYNEQFF
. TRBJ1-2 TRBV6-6 CASSSPGDAYGYTF
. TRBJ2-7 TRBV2 CASGREATGADEQYF
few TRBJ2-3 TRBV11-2 CAQKGHSTDTQYF
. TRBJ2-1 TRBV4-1 CASSVTGTSNNEQFF
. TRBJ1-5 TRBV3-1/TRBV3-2 CASSLQPNQPQHF
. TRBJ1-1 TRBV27 CASSADRGRNEAFF
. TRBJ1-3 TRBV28 CASRPPGSEGNTIYF
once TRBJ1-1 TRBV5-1 CASSQDLHREAFF
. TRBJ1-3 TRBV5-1 CASSLEGAGDTIYF
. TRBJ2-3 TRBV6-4 CASSDRGVAGMSDTQYF
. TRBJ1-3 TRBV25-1 CASSDPAGDEVKQLTIYF
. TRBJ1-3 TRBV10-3 CAISDRQRNTIYF
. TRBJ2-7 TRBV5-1 CASSLIRDTEQYF
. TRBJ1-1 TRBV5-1 CASSRAEGGNTEAFF
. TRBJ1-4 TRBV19 CASIRTGGNNEKLFF
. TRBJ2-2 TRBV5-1 CASSVRLAETGELFF
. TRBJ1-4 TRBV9 CASSVSPAANEKLFF
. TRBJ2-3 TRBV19 CASSLAASLDTQYF
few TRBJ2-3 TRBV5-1 CASSSGLAESDTQYF
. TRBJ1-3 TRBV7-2 CASSPAHSSGNTIYF
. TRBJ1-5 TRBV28 CASSSWDRKNQPQHF
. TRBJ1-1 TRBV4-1 CASSLTMVTYDTEAFF
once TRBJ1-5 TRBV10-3 CAISGGQGGSNQPQHF
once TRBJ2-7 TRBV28 CASSSSGGSLYEQYF
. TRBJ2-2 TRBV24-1 CATSDPQGNTITGELFF
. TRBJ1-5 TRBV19 CASSISPYSNQPQHF
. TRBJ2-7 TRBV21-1 CASSKGKTGGKREQYF
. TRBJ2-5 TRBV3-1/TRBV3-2 CASRRNLAGVQETQYF
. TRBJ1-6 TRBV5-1 CASSLLGGNSPLHF
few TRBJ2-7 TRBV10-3 CATTAASYEQYF